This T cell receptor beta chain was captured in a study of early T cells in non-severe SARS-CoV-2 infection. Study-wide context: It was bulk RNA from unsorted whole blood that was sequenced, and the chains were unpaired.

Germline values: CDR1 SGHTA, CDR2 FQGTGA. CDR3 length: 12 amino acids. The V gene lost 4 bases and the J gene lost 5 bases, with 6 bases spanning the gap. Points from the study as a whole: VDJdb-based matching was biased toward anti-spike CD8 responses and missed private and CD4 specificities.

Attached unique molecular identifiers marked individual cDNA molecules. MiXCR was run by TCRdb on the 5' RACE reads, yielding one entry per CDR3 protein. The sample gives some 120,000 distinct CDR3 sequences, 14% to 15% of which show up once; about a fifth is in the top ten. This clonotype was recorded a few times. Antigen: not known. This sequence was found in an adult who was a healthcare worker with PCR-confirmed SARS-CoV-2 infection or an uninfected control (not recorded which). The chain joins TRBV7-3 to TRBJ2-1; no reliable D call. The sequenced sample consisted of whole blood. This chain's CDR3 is CASSSFDNEQFF. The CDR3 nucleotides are TGTGCCAGCAGCTCATTTGACAATGAGCAGTTCTTC.